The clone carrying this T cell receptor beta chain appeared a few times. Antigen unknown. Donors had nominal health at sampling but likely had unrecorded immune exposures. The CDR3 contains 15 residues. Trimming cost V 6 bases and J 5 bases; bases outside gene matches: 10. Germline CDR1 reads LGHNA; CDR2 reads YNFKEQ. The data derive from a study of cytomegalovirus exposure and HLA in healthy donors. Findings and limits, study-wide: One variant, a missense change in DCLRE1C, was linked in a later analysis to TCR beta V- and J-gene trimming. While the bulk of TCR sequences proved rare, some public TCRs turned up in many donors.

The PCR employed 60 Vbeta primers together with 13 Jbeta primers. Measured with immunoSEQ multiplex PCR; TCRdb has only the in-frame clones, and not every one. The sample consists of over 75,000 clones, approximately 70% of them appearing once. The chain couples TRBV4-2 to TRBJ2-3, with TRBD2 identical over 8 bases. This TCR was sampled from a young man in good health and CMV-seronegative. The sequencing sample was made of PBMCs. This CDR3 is CASRAGRGAGDTQYF. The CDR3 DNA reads TGTGCCAGCAGGGCAGGGCGGGGGGCTGGAGATACGCAGTATTTT.